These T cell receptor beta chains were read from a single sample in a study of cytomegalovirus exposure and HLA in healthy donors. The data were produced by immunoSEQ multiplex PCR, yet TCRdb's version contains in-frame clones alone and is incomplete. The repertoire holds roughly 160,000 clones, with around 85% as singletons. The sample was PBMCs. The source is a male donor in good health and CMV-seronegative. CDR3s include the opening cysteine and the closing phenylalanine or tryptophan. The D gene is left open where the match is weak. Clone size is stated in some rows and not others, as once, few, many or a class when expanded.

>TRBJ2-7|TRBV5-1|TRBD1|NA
TGCGCCAGCAGCTCCACAGGGGTATCGAACGAGCAGTACTTC
CASSSTGVSNEQYF
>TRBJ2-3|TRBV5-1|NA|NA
TGCGCCAGCAGCTCAGGACAGACAAGCACAGATACGCAGTATTTT
CASSSGQTSTDTQYF
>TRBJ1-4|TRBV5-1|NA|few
TGCGCCAGCAGCTTAAGTAGTGAAAAACTGTTTTTT
CASSLSSEKLFF
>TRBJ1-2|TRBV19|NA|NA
TGTGCCAGTAGTCCGGACAGCTATGGCTACACCTTC
CASSPDSYGYTF
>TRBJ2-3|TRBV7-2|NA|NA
TGTGCCAGCAGCCTTGGACTGAGCACAGATACGCAGTATTTT
CASSLGLSTDTQYF
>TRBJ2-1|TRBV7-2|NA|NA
TGTGCCAGCAGCTTAGCGACACTAGCCGGCAATGAGCAGTTCTTC
CASSLATLAGNEQFF
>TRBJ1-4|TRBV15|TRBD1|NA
TGTGCCACCAGTAAAGCCTTAGGGACAGGGGATGAAAAACTGTTTTTT
CATSKALGTGDEKLFF
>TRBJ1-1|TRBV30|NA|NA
TGTGCCTGGTCGGTGGGGCTCCTGCAACTCACTGAAGCTTTCTTT
CAWSVGLLQLTEAFF
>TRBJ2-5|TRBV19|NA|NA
TGTGCCAGTAGTATAAACGGGGGAGAGACCCAGTACTTC
CASSINGGETQYF
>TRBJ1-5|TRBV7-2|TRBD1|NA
TGTGCCAGCAGCCCCCGGACAGGGGATCAGCCCCAGCATTTT
CASSPRTGDQPQHF
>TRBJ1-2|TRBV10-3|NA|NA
TGTGCCATCAGTTATCGGACAGAGCAGAACTATGGCTACACCTTC
CAISYRTEQNYGYTF
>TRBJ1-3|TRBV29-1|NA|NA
TGCAGCGTCGGCGGGGGGGCTGGAAACACCATATATTTT
CSVGGGAGNTIYF
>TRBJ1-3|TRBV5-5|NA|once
TGTGCCAGCAGCTTGGGATGGGCTTATGGAAACACCATATATTTT
CASSLGWAYGNTIYF
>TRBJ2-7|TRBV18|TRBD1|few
TGTGCCAGCTCACCGGGACAGGCTGCCTACGAGCAGTACTTC
CASSPGQAAYEQYF
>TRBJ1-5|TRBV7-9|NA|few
TGTGCCAGCAGCCCGTCCCGGAGACTATCAGCCCCAGCATTT
CASSPSRRLSAPAF
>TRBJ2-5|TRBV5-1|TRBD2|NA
TGCGCCAGCAGCCCCGGGACTAGCGTTATAAAGACCCAGTACTTC
CASSPGTSVIKTQYF
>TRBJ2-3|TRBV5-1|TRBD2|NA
TGCGCCAGCAGTTCCCGGGGGGGCACGACAGATACGCAGTATTTT
CASSSRGGTTDTQYF
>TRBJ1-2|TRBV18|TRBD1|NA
TGTGCCAGCTCTTCGGGACAGGGTGACTATGGCTACACCTTC
CASSSGQGDYGYTF
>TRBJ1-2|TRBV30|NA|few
TGTGCCTGGAGGGCAGTCTATGGCTACACCTTC
CAWRAVYGYTF
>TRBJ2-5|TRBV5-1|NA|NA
TGCGCCAGCAGCCCCGGAGGGGGGGCAAGGGAGACCCAGTACTTC
CASSPGGGARETQYF
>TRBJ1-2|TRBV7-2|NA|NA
TGTGCCAGCAGCCCGGGTCTCTATGGCTACACCTTC
CASSPGLYGYTF
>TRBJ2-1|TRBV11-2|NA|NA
TGTGCCAGCAGCTTAGCCCAGTACAATGAGCAGTTCTTC
CASSLAQYNEQFF
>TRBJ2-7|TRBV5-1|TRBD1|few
TGCGCCAGCAGCTCTGACAGGGTGTCCTACGAGCAGTACTTC
CASSSDRVSYEQYF
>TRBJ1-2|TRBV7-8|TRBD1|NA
TGTGCCAGCAGCTTGGGGACAGGGGGCCCAGACGGCTACACCTTC
CASSLGTGGPDGYTF
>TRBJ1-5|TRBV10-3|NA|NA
TGTGCCATCAGTGAGTCAATAGGAGGGCAGCCCCAGCATTTT
CAISESIGGQPQHF
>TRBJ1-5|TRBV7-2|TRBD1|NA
TGTGCCAGCAGCTTAGGCCCAGGACAGGCTTATCAGCCCCAGCATTTT
CASSLGPGQAYQPQHF
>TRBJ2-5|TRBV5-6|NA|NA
TGTGCCAGCAGCTTCACTAGCAGCCAAGAGACCCAGTACTTC
CASSFTSSQETQYF
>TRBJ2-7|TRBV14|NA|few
TGTGCCAGCAGCCAAATCCCGGGGACCTACGAGCAGTACTTC
CASSQIPGTYEQYF
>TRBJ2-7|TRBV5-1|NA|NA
TGCGCCAGCAGCTTGTTGGTAGAAACCTACGAGCAGTACTTC
CASSLLVETYEQYF
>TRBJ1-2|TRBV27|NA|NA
TGTGCCAGCAGTTTAAGTTCAGGGTCTTATGGCTACACCTTC
CASSLSSGSYGYTF
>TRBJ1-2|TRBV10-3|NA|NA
TGTGCCATCAGTGAGTTGGAGAGGCTCTATGGCTACACCTTC
CAISELERLYGYTF
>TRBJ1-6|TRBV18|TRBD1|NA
TGTGCCAGCTCACCTGGGACAGATAATTCACCCCTCCACTTT
CASSPGTDNSPLHF
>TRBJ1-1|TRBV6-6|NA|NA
TGTGCCAGCAGTTACGATATTCAGGGCGGCACTGAAGCTTTCTTT
CASSYDIQGGTEAFF
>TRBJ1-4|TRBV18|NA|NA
TGTGCCAGCTCCCCCTCGGGAGCAACTAATGAAAAACTGTTTTTT
CASSPSGATNEKLFF
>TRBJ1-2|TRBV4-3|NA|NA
TGCGCCAGCAGCCAAGATACGTCAGGGTGGGACTATGGCTACACCTTC
CASSQDTSGWDYGYTF
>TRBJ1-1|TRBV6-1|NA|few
TGTGCCAGCTTCTTAGGGAGAGCGGGCACTGAAGCTTTCTTT
CASFLGRAGTEAFF
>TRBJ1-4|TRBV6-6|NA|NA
TGTGCCAGCAGTTACGGCTTTGGGGGGACTTGGAAACTACTGTTTTTT
CASSYGFGGTWKLLFF
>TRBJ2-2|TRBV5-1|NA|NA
TGCGCCAGCAGCTTGCTAGGTACCGGGGAGCTGTTTTTT
CASSLLGTGELFF
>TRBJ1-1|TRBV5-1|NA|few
TGCGCCAGCCGTCTTATGAACACTGAAGCTTTCTTT
CASRLMNTEAFF
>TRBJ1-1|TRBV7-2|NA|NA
TGTGCCAGCAGCTTAGACCCCGGAGGCACTGAAGCTTTCTTT
CASSLDPGGTEAFF
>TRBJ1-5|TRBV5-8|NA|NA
TGTGCCAGCAGCTTGGTGGGGAAACAGGCAGGGCCCCAGCATTTT
CASSLVGKQAGPQHF
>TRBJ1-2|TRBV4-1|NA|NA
TGCGCCAGCAGCCCAGGGACCGGGACATTCTATGGCTACACCTTC
CASSPGTGTFYGYTF
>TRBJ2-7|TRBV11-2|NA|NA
TGTGCCAGCAGCTTAGCTAGTGGGGCACCGTTACCCTACGAGCAGTACTTC
CASSLASGAPLPYEQYF
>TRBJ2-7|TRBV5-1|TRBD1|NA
TGCGCCAGCAGCATGGGAGACAGGGGTTGGGACGAGCAGTACTTC
CASSMGDRGWDEQYF
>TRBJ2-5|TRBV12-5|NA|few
TGTGCTAGTGTCCGACAGATCGGACAGAGTACCGTGACCCAGTACTTC
CASVRQIGQSTVTQYF
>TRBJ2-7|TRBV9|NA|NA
TGTGCCAGCAGCGTAGGGCAGGGGAAGAGCGAGCAGTACTTC
CASSVGQGKSEQYF
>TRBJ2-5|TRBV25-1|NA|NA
TGTGCCAGCAGTGCCAAAGAGACCCAGTACTTC
CASSAKETQYF
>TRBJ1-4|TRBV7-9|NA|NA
TGTGCCAGCAGCTTAGAGGTCAGAGGAGAAAAACTGTTTTTT
CASSLEVRGEKLFF
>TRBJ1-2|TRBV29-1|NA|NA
TGCAGCGTTGACAAGGGGTGGGGTGGCTATGGCTACACCTTC
CSVDKGWGGYGYTF
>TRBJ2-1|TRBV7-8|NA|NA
TGTGCCAGCAGCTTAATCCCTTTAGGGGATGAGCAGTTCTTC
CASSLIPLGDEQFF
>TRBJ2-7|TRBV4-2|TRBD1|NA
TGTGCCAGCAGCCAAACCGGGACAGGGAGCGGCGAGCAGTACTTC
CASSQTGTGSGEQYF
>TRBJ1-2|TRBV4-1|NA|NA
TGCGCCAGCAGCCAAGATGCGGGTCAAATCGGTTGGTCGGACTATGGCTACACCTTC
CASSQDAGQIGWSDYGYTF
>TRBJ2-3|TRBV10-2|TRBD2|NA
TGCGCCAGCTATACGGTAGCGGGGGGTACCACGCAGTATTTT
CASYTVAGGTTQYF
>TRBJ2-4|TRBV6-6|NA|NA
TGTGCCAGCAGTTACCGGAGTGGATCGGACAAAAACATTCAGTACTTC
CASSYRSGSDKNIQYF
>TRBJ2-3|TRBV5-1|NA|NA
TGCGCCAGCAGCTTGGGGACAGTCCCCCCAGATACGCAGTATTTT
CASSLGTVPPDTQYF
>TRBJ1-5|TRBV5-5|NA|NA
TGTGCCAGCAGCCGCAGTAGCGGGGCGAGTCAGCCCCAGCATTTT
CASSRSSGASQPQHF
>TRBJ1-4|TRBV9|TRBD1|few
TGTGCCAGCAGCGGACAGGGGTGGACTAATGAAAAACTGTTTTTT
CASSGQGWTNEKLFF